Listed below are T cell receptor beta chains from one sample, sequenced in a study of early T cells in non-severe SARS-CoV-2 infection. TCRdb independently ran MiXCR on the 5' RACE reads; one entry per CDR3 protein. The table includes tens of thousands of distinct CDR3 sequences, 6.3% detected once. Sequencing was performed on whole blood. Receptor source: an adult who was a healthcare worker with PCR-confirmed SARS-CoV-2 infection or an uninfected control (not recorded which). The CDR3 runs from the conserved cysteine through the conserved F or W. A D gene is named only where the DNA matches it firmly. Clone size appears in some rows only: once, few, many, or a class for an expanded clone.

clone_size: many; j_call: TRBJ2-1; d_call: TRBD2; v_call: TRBV5-1; cdr3_aa: CASSLGAGANEQFF; cdr3_nt: TGCGCCAGCAGCTTAGGTGCGGGAGCCAATGAGCAGTTCTTC
clone_size: NA; j_call: TRBJ1-1; d_call: NA; v_call: TRBV5-5; cdr3_aa: CASSLSRQDTEAFF; cdr3_nt: TGTGCCAGCAGCTTGTCCCGACAGGACACTGAAGCTTTCTTT
clone_size: NA; j_call: TRBJ1-1; d_call: TRBD1; v_call: TRBV27; cdr3_aa: CASSFRDRDEAFF; cdr3_nt: TGTGCCAGCAGTTTCCGGGACAGGGATGAAGCTTTCTTT
clone_size: few; j_call: TRBJ2-2; d_call: TRBD1; v_call: TRBV20-1; cdr3_aa: CSARTGGGGELFF; cdr3_nt: TGCAGTGCTAGGACAGGGGGCGGCGGGGAGCTGTTTTTT
clone_size: many; j_call: TRBJ1-1; d_call: NA; v_call: TRBV29-1; cdr3_aa: CSVGSVGPHEAFF; cdr3_nt: TGCAGCGTTGGGTCCGTGGGGCCTCACGAAGCTTTCTTT
clone_size: NA; j_call: TRBJ1-1; d_call: TRBD1; v_call: TRBV28; cdr3_aa: CASSKGTASEAFF; cdr3_nt: TGTGCCAGCAGTAAAGGGACAGCATCAGAAGCTTTCTTT
clone_size: many; j_call: TRBJ2-3; d_call: TRBD1; v_call: TRBV18; cdr3_aa: CASSLRQGATDTQYF; cdr3_nt: TGTGCCAGCTCACTCCGACAGGGAGCCACAGATACGCAGTATTTT
clone_size: NA; j_call: TRBJ2-3; d_call: NA; v_call: TRBV6-6; cdr3_aa: CASSPVDTDTQYF; cdr3_nt: TGTGCCAGCAGCCCGGTCGACACAGATACGCAGTATTTT
clone_size: few; j_call: TRBJ2-7; d_call: NA; v_call: TRBV6-6; cdr3_aa: CASSYVRVEQYF; cdr3_nt: TGTGCCAGCAGTTACGTGAGGGTCGAGCAGTACTTC
clone_size: NA; j_call: TRBJ2-2; d_call: NA; v_call: TRBV6-2/TRBV6-3; cdr3_aa: CASRRGGGAFDGELFF; cdr3_nt: TGTGCCAGCCGCCGAGGGGGCGGGGCCTTTGACGGGGAGCTGTTTTTT
clone_size: many; j_call: TRBJ2-3; d_call: NA; v_call: TRBV5-1; cdr3_aa: CASSARLVQDTQYF; cdr3_nt: TGCGCCAGCAGCGCACGACTAGTTCAAGATACGCAGTATTTT
clone_size: NA; j_call: TRBJ2-6; d_call: NA; v_call: TRBV28; cdr3_aa: CASSFWAAGANVLTF; cdr3_nt: TGTGCCAGCAGTTTTTGGGCCGCTGGGGCCAACGTCCTGACTTTC
clone_size: few; j_call: TRBJ2-7; d_call: NA; v_call: TRBV28; cdr3_aa: CASNPTGPYEQYF; cdr3_nt: TGTGCCAGCAACCCCACGGGTCCCTACGAGCAGTACTTC
clone_size: many; j_call: TRBJ2-1; d_call: NA; v_call: TRBV5-1; cdr3_aa: CASSPRGGNEQFF; cdr3_nt: TGCGCCAGCAGCCCGCGGGGAGGAAATGAGCAGTTCTTC
clone_size: many; j_call: TRBJ2-7; d_call: TRBD2; v_call: TRBV24-1; cdr3_aa: CATSDAGGGGEQYF; cdr3_nt: TGTGCCACCAGTGATGCGGGGGGCGGCGGCGAGCAGTACTTC
clone_size: NA; j_call: TRBJ2-7; d_call: TRBD1; v_call: TRBV29-1; cdr3_aa: CSATGTAYEQYF; cdr3_nt: TGCAGCGCAACCGGGACAGCCTACGAGCAGTACTTC
clone_size: many; j_call: TRBJ1-5; d_call: NA; v_call: TRBV19; cdr3_aa: CASMAGEYSNQPQHF; cdr3_nt: TGTGCCAGTATGGCAGGGGAGTATAGCAATCAGCCCCAGCATTTT
clone_size: NA; j_call: TRBJ1-3; d_call: NA; v_call: TRBV9; cdr3_aa: CASRIDGSSGNTIYF; cdr3_nt: TGTGCCAGCAGAATCGACGGCAGCTCTGGAAACACCATATATTTT
clone_size: NA; j_call: TRBJ1-5; d_call: TRBD1; v_call: TRBV6-1; cdr3_aa: CASTGTGGNQPQHF; cdr3_nt: TGTGCCAGCACAGGGACAGGTGGTAATCAGCCCCAGCATTTT
clone_size: NA; j_call: TRBJ2-1; d_call: NA; v_call: TRBV4-1; cdr3_aa: CASSRLTPLTNEQFF; cdr3_nt: TGCGCCAGCAGTCGATTGACTCCCCTTACTAATGAGCAGTTCTTC
clone_size: many; j_call: TRBJ1-1; d_call: NA; v_call: TRBV20-1; cdr3_aa: CSAIPIQAQNTEAFF; cdr3_nt: TGCAGTGCGATTCCGATACAGGCCCAGAACACTGAAGCTTTCTTT
clone_size: medium-sized; j_call: TRBJ1-5; d_call: NA; v_call: TRBV7-8; cdr3_aa: CASSLQPGEKPQHF; cdr3_nt: TGTGCCAGCAGCTTGCAGCCAGGGGAGAAGCCCCAGCATTTT
clone_size: many; j_call: TRBJ2-4; d_call: NA; v_call: TRBV12-3/TRBV12-4; cdr3_aa: CASSLLEGNIQYF; cdr3_nt: TGTGCCAGCAGTTTACTGGAGGGAAACATTCAGTACTTC
clone_size: few; j_call: TRBJ2-1; d_call: NA; v_call: TRBV12-3/TRBV12-4; cdr3_aa: CASSSSLNNEQFF; cdr3_nt: TGTGCCAGCAGTTCCTCGCTTAACAATGAGCAGTTCTTC
clone_size: few; j_call: TRBJ2-7; d_call: NA; v_call: TRBV18; cdr3_aa: CASSPPSTGAYEQYF; cdr3_nt: TGTGCCAGCTCACCACCTTCGACGGGAGCCTACGAGCAGTACTTC
clone_size: few; j_call: TRBJ2-1; d_call: TRBD2; v_call: TRBV27; cdr3_aa: CASSLGFRTSRGEQFF; cdr3_nt: TGTGCCAGCAGTTTAGGATTTAGGACTAGTAGGGGTGAGCAGTTCTTC
clone_size: medium-sized; j_call: TRBJ1-3; d_call: NA; v_call: TRBV12-3/TRBV12-4; cdr3_aa: CASSSLGWTIYF; cdr3_nt: TGTGCCAGCAGTTCCCTGGGGTGGACCATATATTTT
clone_size: many; j_call: TRBJ2-3; d_call: NA; v_call: TRBV6-6; cdr3_aa: CASSYEDDTQYF; cdr3_nt: TGTGCCAGCAGTTATGAGGACGATACGCAGTATTTT